The 18 T cell receptor beta chains below come from one sample, sequenced in a study of T cell changes during pregnancy in multiple sclerosis. Some clones are missing from TCRdb's copy, which holds only in-frame ones; the method was immunoSEQ multiplex PCR. This sample yields 68,000 or so clones, of which under 95% are seen a single time; roughly 0.8% belongs to the top ten. This material consisted of peripheral blood, taken in the second trimester of pregnancy. These receptors were collected from a female donor with multiple sclerosis, enrolled in a pregnancy study.

This CDR3 reads CASSPETMPNYGYTF. The CDR3 DNA sequence: TGTGCCAGCTCACCCGAAACTATGCCTAACTATGGCTACACCTTC. The genes are TRBV18 and TRBJ1-2; D is undetermined. The CDR3 has 15 residues. With 3 bases removed from V and 0 bases from J, the gap between germline ends came to 11 bases. The germline CDR1 and CDR2 sequences are KGHSH and LQKENI.

The genes are TRBV4-2 and TRBJ1-4; D gene ambiguous. In germline, CDR1 is LGHNA, CDR2 YNFKEQ. The CDR3 runs 14 residues. V was pared by 0 bases and J by 7 bases, with 9 bases between. CDR3 amino acids: CASSQERAGEKLFF. In DNA, the CDR3 is TGTGCCAGCAGCCAAGAGCGGGCAGGTGAAAAACTGTTTTTT.

This clone was seen only once. The chain recombines TRBV11-2 with TRBJ1-2; a possible D gene is TRBD1 (5 bases). Deletions cut 5 bases from V and 3 bases from J, with 25 bases between. CDR1 and CDR2 (germline): SGHAT, FQNNGV. The CDR3 spans 18 residues. The CDR3 nucleotides are TGTGCCAGCAGCCCGCTCGGTTCGGGAGGGGCTCATGACTATGGCTACACCTTC. Protein: CASSPLGSGGAHDYGYTF.

This chain links TRBV7-9 with TRBJ2-7; D is uncertain. Per the germline V gene, CDR1 is SEHNR and CDR2 is FQNEAQ (reference sequence). The V and J ends lost 0 bases and 3 bases respectively, with 12 bases between them. The CDR3 length is 15 residues. In DNA form, the CDR3 reads TGTGCCAGCAGCTTAGCGGGCAGATCTAACTACGAGCAGTACTTC. It is translated as CASSLAGRSNYEQYF.

This chain links TRBV6-1 with TRBJ2-1, with TRBD1 matching 7 bases. The J segment lost 7 bases and the V segment lost 2 bases, leaving 8 bases of the junction unmatched. Germline values: CDR1 MNHNS, CDR2 SASEGT. This CDR3 region has 15 residues. The DNA for the CDR3 is TGTGCCAGCAGTGAATGGGGACAGCCCGGGAATGAGCAGTTCTTC. Encoded protein: CASSEWGQPGNEQFF.

This sequence joins TRBV11-2 and TRBJ1-2; TRBD1 might be the D (6 bases). This CDR3 is 16 amino acids long. Germline CDR1 and CDR2: SGHAT and FQNNGV. V lost 5 bases to trimming and J lost 6 bases, with 22 bases between them. As DNA, the CDR3 is TGTGCCAGCAGCCCAGGGGCCCGGGACCCCCAAAATGGCTACACCTTC. The encoded protein is CASSPGARDPQNGYTF.

Details on this clone: Mismatch with germline at one junction end may stem from a read error. The rearrangement links TRBV7-9 to TRBJ1-1, with unresolved D. There are 15 residues in the CDR3. Germline V gene lookup returns CDR1 SEHNR and CDR2 FQNEAQ (reference sequence). The DNA for the CDR3 is TGTGCCAGCAGCCACTTCCAGACCGGGAACAGTGAAGCTTTCTTT. Amino acids: CASSHFQTGNSEAFF.

Only one count was recorded for this clone. CDR3 loop: CASSPRRLADEKLFF. The CDR3, as DNA: TGTGCCAGCTCACCAAGACGGCTAGCCGATGAAAAACTGTTTTTT. The rearrangement uses TRBV18 and TRBJ1-4, with D unclear. CDR3 length: 15 amino acids. Germline V CDR1 and CDR2: KGHSH, LQKENI. Between the trimmed V and J ends, which lost 2 bases and 6 bases, there was a span of 13 bases.

V and J are TRBV7-9 and TRBJ1-4; TRBD1 might be the D (6 bases). The V end was cut by 4 bases, the J end by 4 bases, with 10 bases between. CDR3 length: 14 amino acids. Germline V gene sequence: CDR1 SEHNR, CDR2 FQNEAQ (reference sequence). CDR3 region: CASSSGQNNEKLFF. The CDR3 DNA is TGTGCCAGCAGCTCTGGACAGAATAATGAAAAACTGTTTTTT.

V is TRBV15 and J is TRBJ1-1, with D possibly being TRBD1 (5 bases). Trimming stripped 0 bases from V and 0 bases from J, with 5 bases between. CDR3 length: 14 amino acids. Germline V gene sequence: CDR1 LNHNV, CDR2 YYDKDF (reference sequence). The DNA of the CDR3 is TGTGCCACCAGCAGAGACAGGGTGAACACTGAAGCTTTCTTT. Translated: CATSRDRVNTEAFF.

The chain carries TRBV6-1 and TRBJ2-7; 7 bases are a match to TRBD1. Per the germline V gene, CDR1 is MNHNS and CDR2 is SASEGT. V lost 6 bases to trimming and J lost 0 bases; unmatched junction nucleotides: 8. CDR3 length: 15 residues. The CDR3 here is CASSGWTGYSYEQYF. The CDR3 DNA reads as TGTGCCAGCAGCGGTTGGACAGGTTACTCCTACGAGCAGTACTTC.

The rearrangement links TRBV7-9 to TRBJ1-2; D might be TRBD1 (6 bases). Germline V gene sequence: CDR1 SEHNR, CDR2 FQNEAQ (reference sequence). This CDR3 contains 16 residues. Trimming removed 4 bases at V and 3 bases at J, with 18 bases between. CDR3 loop: CASSSSRGGQYYGYTF. In DNA, the CDR3 is TGTGCCAGCAGCTCCTCGAGGGGGGGTCAGTACTATGGCTACACCTTC.

The rearrangement joins TRBV13 to TRBJ2-4, with 7 bases that match TRBD1. The CDR3 consists of 15 residues. In germline, CDR1 is PRHDT, CDR2 FYEKMQ (reference sequence). V shed 6 bases, J shed 1 base, and the junction held 6 bases outside the gene matches. Written as DNA, the CDR3 is TGTGCCAGCAGACTAACAGGGGTCGCCAAAAACATTCAGTACTTC. The encoded protein is CASRLTGVAKNIQYF.

The chain employs TRBV27 and TRBJ1-3, with 7 bases identical to TRBD1. Germline CDR1 MNHEY, CDR2 SMNVEV (reference sequence). This CDR3 has 15 amino acids. With 6 bases clipped from V and 0 bases from J, the junction kept 5 bases outside the gene matches. CDR3 protein: CASSAQGNSGNTIYF. In DNA form, the CDR3 reads TGTGCCAGCAGCGCACAGGGGAACTCTGGAAACACCATATATTTT.

V usage is TRBV4-3 and J usage is TRBJ2-6, with D tentatively TRBD2 (5 bases). V was trimmed by 4 bases and J by 0 bases, leaving 7 bases between them. Germline CDR1 reads LGHNA; CDR2 reads YSLEER. The CDR3 is made up of 15 amino acids. CDR3 DNA: TGCGCCAGCAGCCGCGGACTCTCTGGGGCCAACGTCCTGACTTTC. Amino acid sequence: CASSRGLSGANVLTF.

The rearrangement uses TRBV2 and TRBJ2-6; 10 bases align to TRBD2. The CDR3 extends over 16 amino acids. Germline V gives CDR1 SNHLY, CDR2 FYNNEI. V lost 6 bases and J lost 5; bases outside the gene matches: 7. As DNA, the CDR3 is TGTGCCAGCAGCTATAGCGGGGGGCCAAGGGCCAACGTCCTGACTTTC. Amino acids: CASSYSGGPRANVLTF.

The chain uses TRBV5-5 and TRBJ1-2; D is perhaps TRBD1 (5 bases). The CDR3 has 15 amino acids. V was clipped by 1 base and J by 2 bases, with 12 bases between them. Germline V gene lookup returns CDR1 SGHKS and CDR2 YYEKEE (reference sequence). CDR3 sequence reads: CASSLLQSGNYGYTF. The CDR3 region has the DNA TGTGCCAGCAGCTTGCTCCAGTCAGGGAACTATGGCTACACCTTC.

The V call is TRBV5-1, the J call TRBJ2-3; 9 nucleotides line up with TRBD1. Germline values: CDR1 SGHRS, CDR2 YFSETQ. V gave up 0 bases and J gave up 6 bases; unmatched junction bases: 8. The CDR3 extends over 16 amino acids. CDR3 sequence: CASSLAQGAYLDTQYF. CDR3 nucleotides: TGCGCCAGCAGCTTGGCACAGGGGGCCTACTTGGATACGCAGTATTTT.